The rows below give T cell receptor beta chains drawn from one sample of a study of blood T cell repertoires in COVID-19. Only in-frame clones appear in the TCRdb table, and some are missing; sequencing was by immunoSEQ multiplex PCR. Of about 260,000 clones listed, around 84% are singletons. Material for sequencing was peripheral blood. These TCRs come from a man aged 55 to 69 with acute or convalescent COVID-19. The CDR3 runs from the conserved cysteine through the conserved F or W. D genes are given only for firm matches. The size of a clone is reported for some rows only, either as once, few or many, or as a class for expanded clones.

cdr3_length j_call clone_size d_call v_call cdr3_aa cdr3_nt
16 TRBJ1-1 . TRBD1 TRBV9 CASSVAGTGARGEAFF TGTGCCAGCAGCGTAGCAGGGACAGGGGCTCGGGGTGAAGCTTTCTTT
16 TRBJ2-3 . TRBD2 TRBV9 CASSPITSGRGDTQYF TGTGCCAGCAGCCCCATTACTAGCGGGAGAGGGGATACGCAGTATTTT
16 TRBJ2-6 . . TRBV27 CASSLRSGAGANVLTF TGTGCCAGCAGTTTAAGGTCGGGGGCTGGGGCCAACGTCCTGACTTTC
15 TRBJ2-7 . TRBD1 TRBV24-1 CATSDPGQTPWEQYF TGTGCCACCAGTGATCCGGGACAGACCCCTTGGGAGCAGTACTTC
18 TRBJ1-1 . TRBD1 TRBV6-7 CASSYSPGQGVINTEAFF TGTGCCAGCAGTTACTCACCCGGGCAGGGGGTCATTAACACTGAAGCTTTCTTT
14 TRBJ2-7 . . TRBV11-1 CASSLRAGNYEQYF TGTGCCAGCAGTCTCAGAGCGGGTAACTACGAGCAGTACTTC
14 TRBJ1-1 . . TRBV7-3 CASRLRGGSTEAFF TGTGCCAGCAGACTCAGGGGCGGGAGCACTGAAGCTTTCTTT
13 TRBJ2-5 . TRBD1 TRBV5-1 CASSLNRGETQYF TGCGCCAGCAGCCTGAACAGGGGGGAGACCCAGTACTTC
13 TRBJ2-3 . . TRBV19 CASWGGGADTQYF TGTGCCAGTTGGGGAGGAGGGGCAGATACGCAGTATTTT
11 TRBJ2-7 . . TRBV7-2 CASSFLYEQYF TGTGCCAGCAGCTTTCTCTACGAGCAGTACTTC
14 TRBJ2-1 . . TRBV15 CATSSRVGGNEQFF TGTGCCACCAGCAGCAGGGTCGGTGGGAATGAGCAGTTCTTC
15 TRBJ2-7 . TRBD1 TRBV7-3 CASSRGTGGAGEQYF TGTGCCAGCAGCCGAGGGACAGGGGGCGCGGGGGAGCAGTACTTC
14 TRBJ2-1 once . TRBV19 CASSSWTAYNEQFF TGTGCCAGTAGTTCCTGGACTGCCTACAATGAGCAGTTCTTC
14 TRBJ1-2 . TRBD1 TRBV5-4 CASSLWDRGNGYTF TGTGCCAGCAGCCTATGGGACAGGGGTAATGGCTACACCTTC
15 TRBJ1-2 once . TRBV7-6 CASSLGAGKIYGYTF TGTGCCAGCAGCTTGGGGGCAGGGAAAATCTATGGCTACACCTTC
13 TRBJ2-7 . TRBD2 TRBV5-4 CASSFFGGDEQYF TGTGCCAGCAGCTTCTTCGGGGGGGACGAGCAGTACTTC
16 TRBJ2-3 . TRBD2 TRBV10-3 CAIRPTSGRVPDTQYF TGTGCCATCAGACCGACTAGCGGGAGGGTCCCAGATACGCAGTATTTT
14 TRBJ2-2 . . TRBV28 CASRAQGGTGELFF TGTGCCAGCAGGGCCCAGGGGGGCACCGGGGAGCTGTTTTTT
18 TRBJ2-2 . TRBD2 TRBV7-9 CASSLAEGKRGNTGELFF TGTGCCAGCAGCTTAGCGGAGGGGAAGCGGGGGAACACCGGGGAGCTGTTTTTT
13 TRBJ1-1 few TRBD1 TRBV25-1 CASRDRGATEAFF TGTGCCAGCAGAGACAGGGGAGCCACTGAAGCTTTCTTT
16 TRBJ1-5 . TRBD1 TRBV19 CASSPQGDQRWEPQHF TGTGCCAGTAGCCCCCAGGGGGACCAGCGTTGGGAGCCCCAGCATTTT
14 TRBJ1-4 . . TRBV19 CASNGQATNEKLFF TGTGCCAGTAATGGACAAGCAACTAATGAAAAACTGTTTTTT
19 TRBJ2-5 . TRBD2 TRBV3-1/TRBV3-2 CASSQERGGVVSVKETQYF TGTGCCAGCAGCCAAGAGCGGGGGGGCGTCGTAAGTGTTAAAGAGACCCAGTACTTC
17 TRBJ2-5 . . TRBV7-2 CASSLGVGLSGGETQYF TGTGCCAGCAGCTTAGGGGTCGGGCTATCCGGGGGAGAGACCCAGTACTTC
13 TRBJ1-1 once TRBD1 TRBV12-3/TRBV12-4 CASSRQGGTEAFF TGTGCCAGCAGTAGACAGGGTGGCACTGAAGCTTTCTTT
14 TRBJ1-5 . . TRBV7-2 CASSLATGRQPQHF TGTGCCAGCAGCTTAGCTACAGGGAGACAGCCCCAGCATTTT
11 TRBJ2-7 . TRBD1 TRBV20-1 CSAKGGHEQYF TGCAGTGCTAAAGGGGGCCACGAGCAGTACTTC
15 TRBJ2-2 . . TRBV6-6 CASGGTAKLAGELFF TGTGCCAGCGGCGGGACAGCGAAACTGGCCGGGGAGCTGTTTTTT
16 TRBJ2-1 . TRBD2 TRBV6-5 CASSYSSGRLGNEQFF TGTGCCAGCAGTTACTCTAGCGGGAGGTTAGGGAATGAGCAGTTCTTC
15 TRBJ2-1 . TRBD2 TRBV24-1 CATSGASGGYNEQFF TGTGCCACCAGTGGGGCTAGCGGGGGGTACAATGAGCAGTTCTTC
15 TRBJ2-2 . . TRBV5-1 CASSPEGGDTGELFF TGCGCCAGCAGCCCGGAGGGGGGGGACACCGGGGAGCTGTTTTTT
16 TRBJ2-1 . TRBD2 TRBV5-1 CASSSGSSGGRNEQFF TGCGCCAGCAGTTCCGGTTCTAGCGGGGGAAGGAATGAGCAGTTCTTC
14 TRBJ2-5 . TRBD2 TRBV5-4 CASSLAGTGETQYF TGTGCCAGCAGTTTAGCGGGGACGGGAGAGACCCAGTACTTC
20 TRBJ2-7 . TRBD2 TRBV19 CASTESWGGTSGISSYEQYF TGTGCCAGTACCGAATCATGGGGCGGGACTAGCGGGATTAGCTCCTACGAGCAGTACTTC
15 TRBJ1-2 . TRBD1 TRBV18 CASSPGQGYNYGYTF TGTGCCAGCTCACCGGGACAGGGCTATAACTATGGCTACACCTTC
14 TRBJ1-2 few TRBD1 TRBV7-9 CASSFSQGAGGYTF TGTGCCAGCAGCTTTTCTCAGGGGGCGGGCGGCTACACCTTC
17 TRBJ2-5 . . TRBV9 CASSATPGTPYQETQYF TGTGCCAGCAGCGCCACTCCAGGCACACCTTACCAAGAGACCCAGTACTTC
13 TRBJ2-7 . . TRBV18 CASSPGAPYEQYF TGTGCCAGCTCACCGGGGGCCCCCTACGAGCAGTACTTC
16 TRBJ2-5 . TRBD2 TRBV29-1 CSVPGAGLAVQETQYF TGCAGCGTCCCCGGGGCGGGACTAGCGGTCCAAGAGACCCAGTACTTC
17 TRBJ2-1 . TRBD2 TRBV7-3 CASSLTGGLAGDNEQFF TGTGCCAGCAGCTTAACCGGGGGACTAGCGGGTGACAATGAGCAGTTCTTC
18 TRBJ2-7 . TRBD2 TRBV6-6 CASSRGTSGRGGTYEQYF TGTGCCAGCAGTCGGGGGACTAGCGGGAGAGGGGGTACCTACGAGCAGTACTTC
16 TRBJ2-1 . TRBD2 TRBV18 CASSPPAGGSYNEQFF TGTGCCAGCTCACCACCGGCGGGGGGTAGTTACAATGAGCAGTTCTTC
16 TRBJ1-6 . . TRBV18 CASSRQDGSIDSPLHF TGTGCCAGCTCACGACAGGATGGAAGCATAGATTCACCCCTCCACTTT
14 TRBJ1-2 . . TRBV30 CAWSVGSPRGGYTF TGTGCCTGGAGTGTGGGCAGCCCGCGGGGTGGCTACACCTTC
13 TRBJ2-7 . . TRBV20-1 CSASPRVDYEQYF TGCAGTGCTAGTCCCAGGGTCGACTACGAGCAGTACTTC
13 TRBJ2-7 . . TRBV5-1 CASSFSGAYEQYF TGCGCCAGCAGCTTCTCAGGGGCTTACGAGCAGTACTTC
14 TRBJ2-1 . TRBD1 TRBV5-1 CASSSWTGRNEQFF TGCGCCAGCAGCTCTTGGACAGGGCGCAATGAGCAGTTCTTC
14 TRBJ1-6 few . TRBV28 CASRRDIYNSPLHF TGTGCCAGCAGAAGGGACATCTATAATTCACCCCTCCACTTT
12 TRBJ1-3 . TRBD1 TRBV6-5 CATLTGENTIYF TGTGCCACCCTTACAGGGGAAAACACCATATATTTT
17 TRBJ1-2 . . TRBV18 CASSPPLSQGFVNHYTF TGTGCCAGCTCACCACCGTTATCGCAGGGCTTCGTAAACCACTACACCTTC